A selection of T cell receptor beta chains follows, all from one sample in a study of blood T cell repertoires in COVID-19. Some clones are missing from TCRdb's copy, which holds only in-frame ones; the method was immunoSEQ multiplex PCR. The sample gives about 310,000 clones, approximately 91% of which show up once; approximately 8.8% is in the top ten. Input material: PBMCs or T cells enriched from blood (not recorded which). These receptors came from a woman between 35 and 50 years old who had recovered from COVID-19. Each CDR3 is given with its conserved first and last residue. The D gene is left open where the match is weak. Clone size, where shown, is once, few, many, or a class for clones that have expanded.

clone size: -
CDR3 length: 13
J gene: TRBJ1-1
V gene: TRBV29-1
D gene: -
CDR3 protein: CSVAGGVNTEAFF
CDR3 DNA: TGCAGCGTTGCGGGGGGGGTGAACACTGAAGCTTTCTTT

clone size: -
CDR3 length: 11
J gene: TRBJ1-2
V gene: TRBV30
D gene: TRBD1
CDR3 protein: CAGGQRDGYTF
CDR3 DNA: TGTGCCGGGGGACAGCGGGATGGCTACACCTTC

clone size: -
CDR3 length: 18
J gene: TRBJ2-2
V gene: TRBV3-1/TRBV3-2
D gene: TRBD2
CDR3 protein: CASSSPSLGTGGTGELFF
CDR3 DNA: TGTGCCAGCAGCTCCCCCTCCCTAGGAACGGGGGGCACCGGGGAGCTGTTTTTT

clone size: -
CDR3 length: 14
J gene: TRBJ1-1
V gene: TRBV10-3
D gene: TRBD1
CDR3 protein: CATDDGQGYSEAFF
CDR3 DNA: TGTGCCACCGATGATGGACAGGGATACTCTGAAGCTTTCTTT

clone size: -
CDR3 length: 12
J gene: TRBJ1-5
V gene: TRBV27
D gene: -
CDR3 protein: CASGAPNQPQHF
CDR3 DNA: TGTGCCAGTGGAGCTCCAAATCAGCCCCAGCATTTT

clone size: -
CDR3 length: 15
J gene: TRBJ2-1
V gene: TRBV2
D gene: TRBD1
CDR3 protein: CARDKDRGILNEQFF
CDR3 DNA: TGTGCCAGGGACAAGGACAGGGGAATTCTAAATGAGCAGTTCTTC

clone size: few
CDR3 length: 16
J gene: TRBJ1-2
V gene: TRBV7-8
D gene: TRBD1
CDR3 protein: CASSRDRGRKMDGYTF
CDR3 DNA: TGTGCCAGCAGCAGGGACAGGGGGCGAAAGATGGATGGCTACACCTTC

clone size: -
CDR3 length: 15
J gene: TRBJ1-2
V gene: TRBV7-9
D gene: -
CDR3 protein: CASSSWSQGLYGYTF
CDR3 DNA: TGTGCCAGCAGCTCCTGGTCCCAGGGCCTATATGGCTACACCTTC

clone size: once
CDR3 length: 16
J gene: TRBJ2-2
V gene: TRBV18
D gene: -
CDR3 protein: CASSPTGRGDTGELFF
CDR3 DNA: TGTGCCAGCTCACCAACGGGGCGGGGAGACACCGGGGAGCTGTTTTTT

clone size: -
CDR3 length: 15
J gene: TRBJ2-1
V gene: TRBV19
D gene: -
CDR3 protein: CASSSGTAGKDEQFF
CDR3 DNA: TGTGCCAGTAGTTCCGGGACTGCGGGAAAGGATGAGCAGTTCTTC

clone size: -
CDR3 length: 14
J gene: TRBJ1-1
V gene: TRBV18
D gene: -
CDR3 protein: CASSPVGGNTEAFF
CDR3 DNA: TGTGCCAGCTCACCCGTCGGGGGGAACACTGAAGCTTTCTTT

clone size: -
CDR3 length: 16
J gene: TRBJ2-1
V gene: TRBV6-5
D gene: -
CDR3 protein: CASSYSSSHSYNEQFF
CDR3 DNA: TGTGCCAGCAGTTATTCATCTAGCCATTCCTACAATGAGCAGTTCTTC

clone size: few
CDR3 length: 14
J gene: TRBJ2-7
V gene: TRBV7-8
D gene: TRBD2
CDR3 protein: CASSLLAGGREQYF
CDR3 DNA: TGTGCCAGCAGCTTACTAGCGGGGGGGCGCGAGCAGTACTTC

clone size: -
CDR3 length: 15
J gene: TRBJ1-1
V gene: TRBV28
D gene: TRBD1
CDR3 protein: CASSQPRGRGTEAFF
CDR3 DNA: TGTGCCAGCAGTCAACCCAGGGGGCGAGGCACTGAAGCTTTCTTT

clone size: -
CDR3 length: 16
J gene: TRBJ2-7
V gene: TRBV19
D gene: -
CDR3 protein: CASSSTAGVPIYEQYF
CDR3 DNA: TGTGCCAGTAGTAGTACGGCAGGGGTTCCTATTTACGAGCAGTACTTC

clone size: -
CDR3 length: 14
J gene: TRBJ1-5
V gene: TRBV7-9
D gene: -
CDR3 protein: CASSLGEKNQPQHF
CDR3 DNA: TGTGCCAGCAGCTTAGGGGAGAAGAATCAGCCCCAGCATTTT

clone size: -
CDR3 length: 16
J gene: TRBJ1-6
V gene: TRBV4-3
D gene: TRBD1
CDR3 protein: CASSQNGGQSNSPLHF
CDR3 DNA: TGCGCCAGCAGCCAAAACGGGGGACAGAGTAATTCACCCCTCCACTTT

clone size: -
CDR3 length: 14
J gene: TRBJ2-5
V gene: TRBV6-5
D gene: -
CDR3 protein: CASSYQGRLETQYF
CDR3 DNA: TGTGCCAGCAGTTACCAGGGCCGTCTGGAGACCCAGTACTTC

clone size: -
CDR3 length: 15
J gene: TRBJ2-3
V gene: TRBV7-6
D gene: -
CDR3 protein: CASSLKGVPQDTQYF
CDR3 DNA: TGTGCCAGCAGCTTAAAAGGGGTCCCACAAGATACGCAGTATTTT

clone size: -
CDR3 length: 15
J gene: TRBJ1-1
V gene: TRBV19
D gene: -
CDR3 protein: CASSIPGRGNTEAFF
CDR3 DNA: TGTGCCAGTAGTATACCGGGGAGGGGGAACACTGAAGCTTTCTTT

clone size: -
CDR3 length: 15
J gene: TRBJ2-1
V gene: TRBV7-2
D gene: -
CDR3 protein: CASSLGMSSYNEQFF
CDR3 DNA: TGTGCCAGCAGCTTAGGCATGAGCTCCTACAATGAGCAGTTCTTC

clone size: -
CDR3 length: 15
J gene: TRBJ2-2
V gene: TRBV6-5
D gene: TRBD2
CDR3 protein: CASSYLAGGTGELFF
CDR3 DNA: TGTGCCAGCAGTTACCTAGCGGGAGGAACCGGGGAGCTGTTTTTT

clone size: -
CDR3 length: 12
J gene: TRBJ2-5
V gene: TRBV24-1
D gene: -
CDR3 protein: CATSDPREVQYF
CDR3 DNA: TGTGCCACCAGTGACCCTAGAGAGGTCCAGTACTTC

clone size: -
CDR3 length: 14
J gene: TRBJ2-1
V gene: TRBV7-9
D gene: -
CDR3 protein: CASSSPWATNEQFF
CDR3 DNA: TGTGCCAGCAGCTCCCCGTGGGCTACCAATGAGCAGTTCTTC

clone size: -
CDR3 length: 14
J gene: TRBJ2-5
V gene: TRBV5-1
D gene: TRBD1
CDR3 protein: CASRDRGLGETQYF
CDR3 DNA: TGCGCCAGCCGTGACAGGGGCCTAGGAGAGACCCAGTACTTC

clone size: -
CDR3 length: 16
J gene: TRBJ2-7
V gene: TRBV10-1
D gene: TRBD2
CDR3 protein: CASRPKMTSPSYEQYF
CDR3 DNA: TGCGCCAGCAGACCGAAAATGACTAGCCCGTCCTACGAGCAGTACTTC

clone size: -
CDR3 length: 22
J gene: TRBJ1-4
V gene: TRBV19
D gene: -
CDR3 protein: CASSCPGHNLRIRVATNEKLFF
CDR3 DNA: TGTGCCAGTAGTTGTCCGGGACACAACCTTAGGATCCGAGTTGCAACTAATGAAAAACTGTTTTTT

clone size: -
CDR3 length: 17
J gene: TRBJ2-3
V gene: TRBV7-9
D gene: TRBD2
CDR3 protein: CASSSTGLAGFTDTQYF
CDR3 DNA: TGTGCCAGCAGCTCAACGGGACTAGCGGGGTTCACAGATACGCAGTATTTT

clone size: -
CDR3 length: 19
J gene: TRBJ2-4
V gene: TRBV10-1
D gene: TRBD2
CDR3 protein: CASSEKGLAGPSGKNIQYF
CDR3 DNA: TGCGCCAGCAGTGAAAAAGGGCTAGCGGGACCTTCCGGGAAAAACATTCAGTACTTC

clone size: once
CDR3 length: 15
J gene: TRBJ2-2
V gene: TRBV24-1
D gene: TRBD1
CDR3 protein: CATSDPGTGTGELFF
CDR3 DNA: TGTGCCACCAGTGATCCCGGGACAGGGACCGGGGAGCTGTTTTTT

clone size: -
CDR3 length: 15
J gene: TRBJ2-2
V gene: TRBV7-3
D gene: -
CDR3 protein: CASSLRSAETGELFF
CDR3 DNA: TGTGCCAGCAGCTTAAGATCTGCGGAAACCGGGGAGCTGTTTTTT

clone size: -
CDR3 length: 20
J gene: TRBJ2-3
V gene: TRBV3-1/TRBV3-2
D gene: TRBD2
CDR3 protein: CASSQQPLRLAGGPVDTQYF
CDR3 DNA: TGTGCCAGCAGCCAACAACCCCTCCGACTAGCGGGAGGACCGGTAGATACGCAGTATTTT

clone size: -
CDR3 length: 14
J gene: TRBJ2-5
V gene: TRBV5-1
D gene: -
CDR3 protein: CASSAISWAETQYF
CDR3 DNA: TGCGCCAGCAGCGCGATCAGCTGGGCAGAGACCCAGTACTTC

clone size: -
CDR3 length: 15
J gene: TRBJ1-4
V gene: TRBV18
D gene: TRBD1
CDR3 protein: CASSPNRGANEKLFF
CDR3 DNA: TGTGCCAGCTCACCCAACAGGGGGGCTAATGAAAAACTGTTTTTT

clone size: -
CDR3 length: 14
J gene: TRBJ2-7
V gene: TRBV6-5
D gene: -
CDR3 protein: CASRSDLRESRQYF
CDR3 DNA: TGTGCCAGCAGATCAGATTTAAGGGAGAGCAGGCAGTACTTC

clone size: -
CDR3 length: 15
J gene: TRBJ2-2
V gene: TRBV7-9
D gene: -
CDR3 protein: CASSFGTTNTGELFF
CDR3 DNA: TGTGCCAGCAGCTTTGGGACAACGAACACCGGGGAGCTGTTTTTT

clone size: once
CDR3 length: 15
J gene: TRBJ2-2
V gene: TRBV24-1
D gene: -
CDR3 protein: CATSGQGYETGELFF
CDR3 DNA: TGTGCCACCAGTGGTCAGGGGTATGAGACCGGGGAGCTGTTTTTT

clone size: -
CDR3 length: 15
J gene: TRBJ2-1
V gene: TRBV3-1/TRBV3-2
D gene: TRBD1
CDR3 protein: CASSPADRGHNEQFF
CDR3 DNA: TGTGCCAGCAGCCCCGCCGACAGGGGTCACAATGAGCAGTTCTTC

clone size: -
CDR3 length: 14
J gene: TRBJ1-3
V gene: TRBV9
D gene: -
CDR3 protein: CASSAQVAGNTIYF
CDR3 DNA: TGTGCCAGCAGCGCCCAGGTAGCTGGAAACACCATATATTTT

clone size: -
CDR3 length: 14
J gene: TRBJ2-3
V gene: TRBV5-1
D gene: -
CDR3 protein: CASSYEKSTDTQYF
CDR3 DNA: TGCGCCAGCAGCTACGAGAAGAGCACAGATACGCAGTATTTT

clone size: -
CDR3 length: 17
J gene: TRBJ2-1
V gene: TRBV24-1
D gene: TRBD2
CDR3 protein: CATSEVTSGSSYNEQFF
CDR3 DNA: TGTGCCACCAGTGAAGTTACTAGCGGGAGTTCGTACAATGAGCAGTTCTTC

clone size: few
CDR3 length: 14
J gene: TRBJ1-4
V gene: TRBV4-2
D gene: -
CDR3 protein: CASSQDGQGGKLFF
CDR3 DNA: TGTGCCAGCAGCCAAGACGGTCAAGGGGGAAAACTGTTTTTT

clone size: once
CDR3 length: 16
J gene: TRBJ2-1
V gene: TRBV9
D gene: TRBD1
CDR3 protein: CASSATPGQGYNEQFF
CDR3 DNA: TGTGCCAGCAGCGCAACTCCGGGACAGGGGTACAATGAGCAGTTCTTC

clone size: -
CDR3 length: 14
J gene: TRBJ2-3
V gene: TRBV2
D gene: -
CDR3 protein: CASGGVKSTDTQYF
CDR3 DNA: TGTGCCAGCGGCGGGGTTAAAAGCACAGATACGCAGTATTTT

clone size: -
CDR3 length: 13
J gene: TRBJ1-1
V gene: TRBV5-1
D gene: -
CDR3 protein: CASSSTGGTEAFF
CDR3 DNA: TGCGCCAGCAGCTCGACCGGGGGTACTGAAGCTTTCTTT

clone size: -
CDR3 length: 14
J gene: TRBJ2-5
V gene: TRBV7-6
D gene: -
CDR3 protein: CASSPLVSEETQYF
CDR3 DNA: TGTGCCAGCAGCCCGCTCGTCTCGGAGGAGACCCAGTACTTC

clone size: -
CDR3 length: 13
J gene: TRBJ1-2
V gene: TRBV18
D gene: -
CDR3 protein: CASSQGPAYGYTF
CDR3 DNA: TGTGCCAGCTCCCAGGGGCCGGCCTATGGCTACACCTTC

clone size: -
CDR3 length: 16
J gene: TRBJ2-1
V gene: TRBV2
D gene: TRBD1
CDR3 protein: CASSEETGGAYNEQFF
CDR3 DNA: TGTGCCAGCAGTGAAGAGACAGGGGGCGCCTACAATGAGCAGTTCTTC

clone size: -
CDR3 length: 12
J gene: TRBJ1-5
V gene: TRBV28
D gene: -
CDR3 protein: CASTADNQPQHF
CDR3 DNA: TGTGCCAGCACGGCGGACAATCAGCCCCAGCATTTT

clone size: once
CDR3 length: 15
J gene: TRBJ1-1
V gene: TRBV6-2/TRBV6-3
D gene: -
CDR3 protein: CASSYSVGVATEAFF
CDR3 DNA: TGTGCCAGCAGTTACTCGGTAGGGGTTGCCACTGAAGCTTTCTTT

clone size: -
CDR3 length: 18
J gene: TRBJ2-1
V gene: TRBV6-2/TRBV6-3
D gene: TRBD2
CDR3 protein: CASSYSPSGGPSYNEQFF
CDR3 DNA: TGTGCCAGCAGTTACTCCCCTAGCGGTGGCCCTTCCTACAATGAGCAGTTCTTC

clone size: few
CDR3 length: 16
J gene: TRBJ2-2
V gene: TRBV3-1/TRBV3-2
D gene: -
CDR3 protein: CASSQGPGANTGELFF
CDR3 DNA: TGTGCCAGCAGCCAAGGCCCGGGGGCGAACACCGGGGAGCTGTTTTTT

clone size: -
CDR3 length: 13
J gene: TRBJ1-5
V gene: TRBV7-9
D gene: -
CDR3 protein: CASTPGGNQPQHF
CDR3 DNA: TGTGCCAGCACGCCCGGTGGCAATCAGCCCCAGCATTTT

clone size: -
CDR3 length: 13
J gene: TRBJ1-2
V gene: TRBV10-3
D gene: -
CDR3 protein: CAISGGDFYGYTF
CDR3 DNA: TGTGCCATCAGTGGGGGGGATTTCTATGGCTACACCTTC

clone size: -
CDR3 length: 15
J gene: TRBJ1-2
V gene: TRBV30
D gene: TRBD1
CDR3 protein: CAWSYHPTGEAGYTF
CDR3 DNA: TGTGCCTGGAGTTACCACCCGACAGGGGAGGCTGGCTACACCTTC

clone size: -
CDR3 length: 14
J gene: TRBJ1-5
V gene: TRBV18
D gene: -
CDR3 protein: CASSPYYSNQPQHF
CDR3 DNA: TGTGCCAGCTCACCTTACTATAGCAATCAGCCCCAGCATTTT

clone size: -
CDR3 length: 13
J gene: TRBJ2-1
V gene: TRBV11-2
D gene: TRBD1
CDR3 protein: CASSLGQGDEQFF
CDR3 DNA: TGTGCCAGCAGCTTGGGCCAGGGGGATGAGCAGTTCTTC

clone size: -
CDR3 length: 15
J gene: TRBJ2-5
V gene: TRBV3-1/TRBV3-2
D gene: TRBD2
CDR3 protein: CASSRRTSGQETQYF
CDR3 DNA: TGTGCCAGCAGCCGTCGGACTAGCGGTCAAGAGACCCAGTACTTC

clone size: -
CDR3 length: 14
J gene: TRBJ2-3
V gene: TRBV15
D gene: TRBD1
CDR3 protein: CATSTGGVPDTQYF
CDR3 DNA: TGTGCCACCAGCACAGGGGGAGTCCCAGATACGCAGTATTTT